Each of the 3 T cell receptor beta chains below was sequenced from the same sample in a study of post-analysis software for immune sequencing data. Study-level results: TRBV5-6, TRBV5-1 and TRBV20-1 belonged to a set of roughly 5 TRBV segments that were more frequent in patients than controls.

No antigens are known for them. Incorporated into the TCR beta cDNA libraries were unique molecular identifiers, which served to reduce PCR and sequencing biases. TCRdb called the PCR reads again in MiXCR, with one record for every CDR3 protein. The data contain hundreds of thousands of distinct CDR3 sequences, about 44% of them singletons. Sequencing used blood. These TCRs come from a girl aged 5-17 years with multiple sclerosis.

This clonotype has more than one count but fewer than ten. The chain combines TRBV12-3 or TRBV12-4 with TRBJ2-5; weak D call: TRBD2 (6 bases). The CDR3 contains 13 residues. Trimming left V 6 bases short and J 11 bases short, with 19 bases between. CDR3 protein: CASSPWRAREQYF. For the CDR3, the DNA is TGTGCCAGCAGCCCTTGGAGGGCGAGGGAGCAGTACTTC.

The chain employs TRBV5-1 and TRBJ2-5, with D possibly called TRBD1 or TRBD2 (6 bases each). This CDR3 region has 14 residues. CDR1 is SGHRS and CDR2 is YFSETQ in the germline V gene. The V end lost 4 bases, the J end lost 5 bases, and 15 bases lay between the germline ends. Here the CDR3 DNA reads TGCGCCAGCAGCCGGGGGCGGGGTAGGGAGACCCAGTACTTC. This codes for CASSRGRGRETQYF.

This clonotype occurred a few times. This chain connects TRBV5-5 to TRBJ2-2; D call uncertain. The CDR3 contains 13 residues. The germline V gene encodes CDR1 SGHKS and CDR2 YYEKEE (reference sequence). V was trimmed by 0 bases and J by 4 bases, leaving 4 bases between them. The CDR3 sequence is CASSLDSTGELFF. DNA for the CDR3: TGTGCCAGCAGCTTGGACAGCACCGGGGAGCTGTTTTTT.